This TCR beta chain was observed in a study of blood T cell repertoires in COVID-19. About the study: PBMCs, B-cell-depleted T cells, or T cells provided the cDNA or gDNA that made up the material.

As processed by the authors: Amplification with reference gene primers provided the estimates of nucleated cell counts. The assay was immunoSEQ multiplex PCR, and TCRdb's table has in-frame clones only and misses some. V and J calls and clone size come straight from that table; D and trimming were deduced from the DNA. The sample lists about 120,000 clones, 70% to 80% occurring once. This TCR derives from a man between 65 and 85 years old with acute or convalescent COVID-19. Material: peripheral blood.

CDR3 bases: TGTGCCAGCAGTGGACTAGCGGGAGGATTAACCTCCTACAATGAGCAGTTCTTC. It specifies CASSGLAGGLTSYNEQFF. This rearrangement joins TRBV2 to TRBJ2-1, with 13 nucleotides matching TRBD2. Germline V lookup: CDR1 SNHLY, CDR2 FYNNEI. The CDR3 has 18 residues. V trimming: 4 bases; J trimming: 0 bases; junction bases outside the gene matches: 6.